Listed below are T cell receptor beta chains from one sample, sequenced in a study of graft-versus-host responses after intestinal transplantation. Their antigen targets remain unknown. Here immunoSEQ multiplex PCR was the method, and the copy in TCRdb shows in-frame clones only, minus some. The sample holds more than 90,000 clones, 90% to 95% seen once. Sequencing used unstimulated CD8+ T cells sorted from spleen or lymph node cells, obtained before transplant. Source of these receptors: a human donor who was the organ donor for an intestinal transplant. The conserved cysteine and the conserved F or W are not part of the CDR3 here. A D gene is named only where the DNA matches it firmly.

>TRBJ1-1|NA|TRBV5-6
ASRNFGGGTEAF
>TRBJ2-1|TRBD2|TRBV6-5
ASRHSGRNNEQF
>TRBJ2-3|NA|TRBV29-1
SVETGVGPDTQY
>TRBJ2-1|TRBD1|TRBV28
ASSFRGRPYNEQF
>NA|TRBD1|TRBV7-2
ASTSIGTGRLDTQH
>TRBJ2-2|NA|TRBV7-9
ASSLARAGPNTGELF
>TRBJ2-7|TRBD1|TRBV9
ASSLDGTGLGWEQY
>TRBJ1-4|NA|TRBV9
ASSPGGRGLF
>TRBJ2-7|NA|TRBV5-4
ASSGQNEQY
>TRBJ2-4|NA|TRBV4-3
ASVRRGKAKNIQY
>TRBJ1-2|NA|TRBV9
ASKGGPYGYT
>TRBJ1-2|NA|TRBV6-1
ASSEPAGVGYGYT
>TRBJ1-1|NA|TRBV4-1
ASSQAKTMNTEAF
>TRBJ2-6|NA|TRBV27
ASSLFAGATSGANVLT
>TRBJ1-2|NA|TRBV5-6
ASSLGALRGANYGYT
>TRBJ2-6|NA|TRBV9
ASIGTSANVLT
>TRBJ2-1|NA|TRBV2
ASRDSSNEQF
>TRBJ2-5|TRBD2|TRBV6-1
ASSELRLAGGETQY
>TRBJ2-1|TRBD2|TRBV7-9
ASIQRSGRGTYNEQF
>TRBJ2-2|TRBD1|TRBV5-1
ASSPDRGQNTGELF
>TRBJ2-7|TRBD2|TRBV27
ASSAGGAQYEQY
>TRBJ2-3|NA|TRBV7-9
ASSPFGGSTDTQY
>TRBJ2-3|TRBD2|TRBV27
ASREPGLAADTQY
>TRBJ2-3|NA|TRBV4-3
ASSQDFSFHGGTDTQY
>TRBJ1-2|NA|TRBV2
ASSDVGSYGYT
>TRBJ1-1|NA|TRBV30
AWSVQYEAF
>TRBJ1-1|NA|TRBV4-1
ASSTQVNTEAF
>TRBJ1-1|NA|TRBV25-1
AREGPPPEGSTEAF
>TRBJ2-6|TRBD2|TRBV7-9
ASSLASGGGRANVLT
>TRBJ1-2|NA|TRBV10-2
ASRPLSGRDGYT
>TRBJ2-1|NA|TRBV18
ASSPDNEQF
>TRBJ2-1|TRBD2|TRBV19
ASRGTIGGRAYEQF
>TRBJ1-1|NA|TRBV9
ASSLLGDTEAF
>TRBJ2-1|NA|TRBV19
ASSSPDLGYNEQF
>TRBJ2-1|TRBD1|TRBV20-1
SGTGDNEQF
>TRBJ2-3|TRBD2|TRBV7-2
ASSFTSGSTDTQY
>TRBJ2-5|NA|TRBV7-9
ASSDPDYARGETQY
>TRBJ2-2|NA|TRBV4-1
ASSQDRDTGELF
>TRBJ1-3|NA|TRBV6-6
ASSWTPTVSGNTIY
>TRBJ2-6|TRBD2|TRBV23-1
ASSQLVGLAGVGANVLT
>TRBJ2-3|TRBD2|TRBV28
ASSLYGRTDTQY
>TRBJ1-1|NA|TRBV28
ASSSLTVHTEAF
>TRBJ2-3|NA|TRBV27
ASSFSSTDTQY
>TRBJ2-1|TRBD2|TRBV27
ASSLGGSSYNEQF
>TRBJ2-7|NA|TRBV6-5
ASSYTQGGREQY
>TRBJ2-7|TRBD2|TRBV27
ASRTSGSYEQY
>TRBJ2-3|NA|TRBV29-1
SVEFEYSGTDTQY
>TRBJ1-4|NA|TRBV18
ASSPYSGQNEKLF
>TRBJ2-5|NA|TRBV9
ASSENRGAGIQY
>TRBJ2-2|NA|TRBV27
ASSLGSGELF
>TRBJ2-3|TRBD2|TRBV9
ASSVAGSGSADTQY
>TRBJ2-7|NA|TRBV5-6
ASSLVTGGSYEQY
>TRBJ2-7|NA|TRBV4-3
ASSQDQREPYEQY
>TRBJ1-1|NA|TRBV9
ASSPTPGVTEAF
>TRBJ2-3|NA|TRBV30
AWDYDGGRTQY
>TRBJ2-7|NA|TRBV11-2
ASSIQGGYEQY